This T cell receptor beta chain stems from a study of cytomegalovirus exposure and HLA in healthy donors. Comment on this clone: Its antigen is unidentified.

This CDR3 has 15 amino acids. Unmatched junction bases numbered 7, after V lost 5 bases and J lost 2 bases. Per the germline V gene, CDR1 is MNHEY and CDR2 is SVGAGI. While the first cohort had 500 to 700 subjects, the donors belonged to the separate validation cohort of 100 to 150 subjects. Study-wide results and limits: There were some public TCRs occurring in many donors, but most TCR sequences were rare.

The method was immunoSEQ multiplex PCR; TCRdb's version includes in-frame clones alone and lacks a portion of them. The sample lists hundreds of thousands of clones; roughly 88% were seen once. The clonotype was recovered from a woman aged 18-35 years in good health and CMV-seronegative. The chain recombines TRBV6-5 with TRBJ2-7; 9 nucleotides match TRBD2. Sequencing was done on a sample of PBMCs. CDR3 protein: CASSRGLAQTYEQYF. In nucleotides, the CDR3 is TGTGCCAGCAGTCGAGGACTAGCGCAAACCTACGAGCAGTACTTC.